This TCR beta chain was observed in a study of blood T cells in healthy people across ages. Study results and caveats: Changes in expanded clonotypes were possibly confounded, as the CMV status of donors was unknown.

The second PCR ran roughly 6 to 11 cycles with a sample-barcoded 5' primer and J-beta primers. Through a template-switch adaptor with 12 random nucleotides, each cDNA molecule received a tag. TCRdb re-called the 5' RACE reads through MiXCR, storing one row per CDR3 protein. Among hundreds of thousands of distinct CDR3 sequences, around three fifths were seen once, and the ten largest hold approximately 24%. This CDR3 has 16 amino acids. CDR1 is MNHEY and CDR2 is SVGEGT in the germline V gene. The V end was cut by 7 bases, the J end by 3 bases, with 21 bases between. To note about this clonotype: Its antigen is not identified.

The chain uses TRBV6-2 or TRBV6-3 and TRBJ1-1; tentatively, D is TRBD1 (6 bases). This sequence was found in a man aged 35 to 55 in good health. Specimen: blood. CDR3 amino acids: CASISHRAMYDTEAFF. CDR3 in DNA: TGTGCCAGCATCAGCCACAGGGCGATGTACGACACTGAAGCTTTCTTT.